This T cell receptor (beta chain) came from a study of blood T cells in healthy people across ages. The wider study: For every two T cells, template switching captured about one barcoded beta molecule. Findings of the study overall: The donors' CMV status was not determined, possibly confounding changes in expanded clonotypes. TCR beta diversity per million T cells fell roughly linearly with age. Long-lived donors had more naive CD4+ cells and higher diversity than aged donors.

This clonotype was seen only a few times. The target antigen is unknown. With a J-beta primer mix and a sample-barcoded 5' primer, a second PCR ran about 6 to 11 cycles. TCRdb processed the 5' RACE reads anew with MiXCR; each CDR3 protein has one entry. Of 1.5 million to 2 million distinct CDR3 sequences listed, roughly 27% were seen once; the top ten hold 7.7%. The CDR3 consists of 14 residues. The germline gives CDR1 SEHNR, CDR2 FQNEAQ (reference sequence). V lost 3 bases and J lost 2, with 10 bases in between. This clonotype was obtained from a woman aged 30 to 39 in good health. Sequencing input: blood. This chain links TRBV7-9 with TRBJ2-5; maybe TRBD2 (6 bases). The CDR3 coding sequence is TGTGCCAGCAGCTTCCGGGACTGGCAAGAGACCCAGTACTTC. As protein: CASSFRDWQETQYF.